The entry below gives a single TCR beta chain sequence along with its context. This specimen belongs to a study of blood T cell repertoires in COVID-19. In the study overall: COVID-19 samples, acute and convalescent, were from the United States, Italy and Spain. The cDNA or gDNA used as material had been derived from T cells, B-cell-depleted T cells, or PBMCs.

Study processing details: Amplification of reference gene primers was used by the study to estimate nucleated cell counts. Sequenced by immunoSEQ multiplex PCR; TCRdb stores in-frame clones only, minus some. V, J and clone size derive from that table, while D and trimming were established from the DNA sequence. The data show about 360,000 clones, 70% to 90% seen once. V shed 1 base and J 7 bases; nucleotides not matched to a gene: 8. Germline CDR1 MNHEY, CDR2 SMNVEV (reference sequence). The CDR3 sequence is 16 residues long. The sequenced sample consisted of peripheral blood. This receptor was identified in a human donor in a cohort sampled during active COVID-19. The chain combines TRBV27 with TRBJ2-1; 9 bases fit TRBD2. CDR3 coding DNA: TGTGCCAGCAGTTTATACGGCGGGAGGGCCCCTAATGAGCAGTTCTTC. Translation gives CASSLYGGRAPNEQFF.